This T cell receptor (beta chain) was profiled in a study of blood T cells in healthy people across ages. Primers used in a second PCR of about 6 to 12 cycles were a sample-barcoded 5' primer and a J-beta primer mix. TCRdb reprocessed the 5' RACE reads via MiXCR and lists one record per CDR3 protein. The table has some 1.5 million distinct CDR3 sequences, roughly two fifths seen once. Sequenced: blood. This TCR derives from a woman under 30 in good health.

The CDR3 nucleotides read TGTGCCAGCAGCCCTCCATTACCGGATGGCTACACCTTC. Its translation is CASSPPLPDGYTF. V is TRBV4-2 and J is TRBJ1-2, with no clear D. Germline CDR1 LGHNA, CDR2 YNFKEQ. The ends were cut back, 4 bases at V and 6 bases at J, with 12 bases in the middle. CDR3 length: 13 residues.